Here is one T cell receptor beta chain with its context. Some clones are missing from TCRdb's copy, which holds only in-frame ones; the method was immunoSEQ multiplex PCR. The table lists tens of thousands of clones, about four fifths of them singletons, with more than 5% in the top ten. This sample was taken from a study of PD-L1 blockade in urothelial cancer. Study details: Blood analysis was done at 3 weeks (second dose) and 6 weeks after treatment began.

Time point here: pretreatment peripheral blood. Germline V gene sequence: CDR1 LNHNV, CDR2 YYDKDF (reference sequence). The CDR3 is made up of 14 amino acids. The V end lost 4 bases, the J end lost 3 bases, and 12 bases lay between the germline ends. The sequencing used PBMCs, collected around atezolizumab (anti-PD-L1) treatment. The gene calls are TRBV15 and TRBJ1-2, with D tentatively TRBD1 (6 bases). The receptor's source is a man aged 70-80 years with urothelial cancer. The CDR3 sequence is CATSKGTLDYGYTF. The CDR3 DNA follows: TGTGCCACCAGCAAAGGGACACTGGACTATGGCTACACCTTC. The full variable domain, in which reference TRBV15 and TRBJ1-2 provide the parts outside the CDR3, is DAMVIQNPRYQVTQFGKPVTLSCSQTLNHNVMYWYQQKSSQAPKLLFHYYDKDFNNEADTPDNFQSRRPNTSFCFLDIRSPGLGDTAMYLCATSKGTLDYGYTFGSGTRLTVV.